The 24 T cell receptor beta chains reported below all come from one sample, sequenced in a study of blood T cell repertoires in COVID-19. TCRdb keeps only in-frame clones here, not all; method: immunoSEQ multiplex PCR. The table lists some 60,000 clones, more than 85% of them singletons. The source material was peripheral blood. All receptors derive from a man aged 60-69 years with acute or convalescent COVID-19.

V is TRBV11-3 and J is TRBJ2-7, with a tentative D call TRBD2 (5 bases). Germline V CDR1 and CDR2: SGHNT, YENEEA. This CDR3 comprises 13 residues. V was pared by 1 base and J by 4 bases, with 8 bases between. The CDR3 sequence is CASSLGRGYEQYF. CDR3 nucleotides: TGTGCCAGCAGCTTAGGACGGGGTTACGAGCAGTACTTC.

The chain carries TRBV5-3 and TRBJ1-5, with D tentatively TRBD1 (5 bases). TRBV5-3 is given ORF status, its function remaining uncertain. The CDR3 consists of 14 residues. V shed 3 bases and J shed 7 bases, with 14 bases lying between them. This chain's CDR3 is CARSSSRAKQPQHF. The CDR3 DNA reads TGTGCCAGAAGCTCCAGCAGGGCGAAACAGCCCCAGCATTTT.

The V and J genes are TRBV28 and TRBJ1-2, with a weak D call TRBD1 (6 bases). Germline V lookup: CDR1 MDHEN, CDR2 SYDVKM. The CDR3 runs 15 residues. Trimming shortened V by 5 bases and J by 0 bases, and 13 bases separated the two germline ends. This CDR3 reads CASSETGLANYGYTF. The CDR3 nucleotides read TGTGCCAGCAGTGAAACAGGGCTAGCTAACTATGGCTACACCTTC.

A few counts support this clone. The CDR3 DNA is TGTGCCAGCAGCTCGATCAGCGGGAGAAGTGTGTATTTT. Its translation: CASSSISGRSVYF. The gene calls are TRBV7-2 and TRBJ2-3; TRBD2 agrees at 8 bases. CDR1 SGHTA and CDR2 FQGNSA come from the germline V gene. V trimming: 4 bases; J trimming: 14 bases; junction bases outside the gene matches: 11. The CDR3 spans 13 residues.

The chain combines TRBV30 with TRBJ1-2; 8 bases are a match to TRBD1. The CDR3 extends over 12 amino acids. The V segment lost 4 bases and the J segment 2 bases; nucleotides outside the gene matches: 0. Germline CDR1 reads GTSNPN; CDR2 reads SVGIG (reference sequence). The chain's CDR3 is CAWTGGNYGYTF. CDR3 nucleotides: TGTGCCTGGACAGGGGGCAACTATGGCTACACCTTC.

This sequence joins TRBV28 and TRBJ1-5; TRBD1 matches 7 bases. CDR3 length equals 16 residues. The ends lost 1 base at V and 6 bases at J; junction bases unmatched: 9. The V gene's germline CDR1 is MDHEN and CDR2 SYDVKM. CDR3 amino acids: CASSLFSGRGAQPQHF. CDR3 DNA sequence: TGTGCCAGCAGTTTATTCTCCGGCAGGGGGGCTCAGCCCCAGCATTTT.

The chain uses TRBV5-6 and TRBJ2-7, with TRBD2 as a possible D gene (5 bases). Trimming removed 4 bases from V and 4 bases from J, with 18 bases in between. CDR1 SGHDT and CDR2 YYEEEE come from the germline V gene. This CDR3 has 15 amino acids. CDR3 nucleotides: TGTGCCAGCAGCCGACTAACGGACGGAGCTTACGAGCAGTACTTC. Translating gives CASSRLTDGAYEQYF.

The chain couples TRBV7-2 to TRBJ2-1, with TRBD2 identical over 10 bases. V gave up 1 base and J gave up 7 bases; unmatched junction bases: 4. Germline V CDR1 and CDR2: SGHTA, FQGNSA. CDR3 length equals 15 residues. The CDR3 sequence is CASSLVASGSNEQFF. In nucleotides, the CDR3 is TGTGCCAGCAGCTTAGTTGCTAGCGGGAGTAATGAGCAGTTCTTC.

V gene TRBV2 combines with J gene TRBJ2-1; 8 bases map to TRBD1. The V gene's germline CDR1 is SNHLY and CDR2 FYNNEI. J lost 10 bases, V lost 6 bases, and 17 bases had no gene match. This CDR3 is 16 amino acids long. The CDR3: CASRLQGGWRLGEQFF. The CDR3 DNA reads TGTGCCAGCAGACTACAGGGGGGATGGAGATTAGGGGAGCAGTTCTTC.

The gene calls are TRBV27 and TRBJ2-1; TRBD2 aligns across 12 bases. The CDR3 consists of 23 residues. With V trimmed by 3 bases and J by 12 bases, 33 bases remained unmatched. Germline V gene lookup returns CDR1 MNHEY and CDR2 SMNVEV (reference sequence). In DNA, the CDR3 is TGTGCCAGCAGTTTGGTTTTGATGAGAAGCGATCCTGGGACTAGCGGGCCGAGAGGTCGGCAGTTCTTC. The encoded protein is CASSLVLMRSDPGTSGPRGRQFF.

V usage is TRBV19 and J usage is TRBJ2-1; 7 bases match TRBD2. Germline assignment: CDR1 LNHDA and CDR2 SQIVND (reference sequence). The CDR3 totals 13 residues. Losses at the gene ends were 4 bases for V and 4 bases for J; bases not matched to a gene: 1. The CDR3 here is CASSSGSYNEQFF. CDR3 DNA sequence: TGTGCCAGTAGTAGCGGGAGTTACAATGAGCAGTTCTTC.

The CDR3 nucleotides read TGTGCCAGCAGTCCTGACAGTACCTACAATGAGCAGTTCTTC. Amino acids: CASSPDSTYNEQFF. This chain links TRBV27 with TRBJ2-1; perhaps TRBD1 as D (5 bases). Trimming stripped 5 bases from V and 2 bases from J, with 10 bases between. Germline assignment: CDR1 MNHEY and CDR2 SMNVEV (reference sequence). The CDR3 totals 14 residues.

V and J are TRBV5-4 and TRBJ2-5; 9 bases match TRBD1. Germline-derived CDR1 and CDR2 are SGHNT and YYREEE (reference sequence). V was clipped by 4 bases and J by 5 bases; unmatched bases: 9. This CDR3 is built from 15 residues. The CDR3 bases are TGTGCCAGCAGCAGGGGACAGGGAGGTGCGGAGACCCAGTACTTC. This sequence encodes CASSRGQGGAETQYF.

Written as DNA, the CDR3 is TGTGCCAGCAGTGACAGGGTCGGGGGCTACACCTTC. It is translated as CASSDRVGGYTF. The chain carries TRBV25-1 and TRBJ1-2; possible D gene TRBD1, 5 bases. Germline V gives CDR1 MGHDK, CDR2 SYGVNS. V shed 3 bases and J shed 8 bases, with 10 bases lying between them. The CDR3 loop spans 12 amino acids.

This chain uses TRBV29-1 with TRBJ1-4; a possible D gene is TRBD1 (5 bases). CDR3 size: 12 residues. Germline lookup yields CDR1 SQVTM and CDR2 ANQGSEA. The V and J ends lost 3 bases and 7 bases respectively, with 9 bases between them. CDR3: CSVETDAEKLFF. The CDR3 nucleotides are TGCAGCGTTGAGACAGATGCTGAAAAACTGTTTTTT.

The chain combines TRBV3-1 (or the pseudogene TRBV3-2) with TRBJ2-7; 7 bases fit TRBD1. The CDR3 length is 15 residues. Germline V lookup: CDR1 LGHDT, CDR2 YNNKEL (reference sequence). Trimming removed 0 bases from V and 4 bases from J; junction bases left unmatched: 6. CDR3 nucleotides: TGTGCCAGCAGCCAAGATCTTGGCAGGGGGTACGAGCAGTACTTC. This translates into CASSQDLGRGYEQYF.

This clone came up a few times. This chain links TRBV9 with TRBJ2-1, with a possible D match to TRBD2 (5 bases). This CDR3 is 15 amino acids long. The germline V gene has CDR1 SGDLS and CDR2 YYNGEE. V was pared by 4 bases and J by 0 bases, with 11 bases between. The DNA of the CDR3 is TGTGCCAGCAGCCCGGACTTGAGCTCCTACAATGAGCAGTTCTTC. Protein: CASSPDLSSYNEQFF.

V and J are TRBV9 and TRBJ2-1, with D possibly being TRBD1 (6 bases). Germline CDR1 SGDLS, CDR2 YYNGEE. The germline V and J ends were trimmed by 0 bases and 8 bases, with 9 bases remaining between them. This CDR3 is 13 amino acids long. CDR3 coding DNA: TGTGCCAGCAGCGTAGATGGGGGCGATGAGCAGTTCTTC. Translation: CASSVDGGDEQFF.

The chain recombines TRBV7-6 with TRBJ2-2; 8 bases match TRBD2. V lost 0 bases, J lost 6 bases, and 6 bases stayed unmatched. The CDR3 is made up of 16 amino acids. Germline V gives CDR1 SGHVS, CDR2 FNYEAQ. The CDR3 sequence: CASSLAPTGGAGELFF. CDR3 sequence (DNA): TGTGCCAGCAGCTTAGCGCCCACCGGGGGGGCCGGGGAGCTGTTTTTT.

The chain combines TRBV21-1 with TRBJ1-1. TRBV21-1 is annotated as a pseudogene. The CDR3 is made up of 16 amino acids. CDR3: CASSLHWTGVLTEAFF. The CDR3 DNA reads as TGTGCCAGCAGCCTGCATTGGACTGGGGTATTGACTGAAGCTTTCTTT.

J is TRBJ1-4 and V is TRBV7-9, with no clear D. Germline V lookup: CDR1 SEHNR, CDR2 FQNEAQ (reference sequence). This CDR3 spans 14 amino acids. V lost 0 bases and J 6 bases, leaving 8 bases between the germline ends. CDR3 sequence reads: CASSLAPLYEKLFF. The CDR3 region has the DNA TGTGCCAGCAGCTTAGCGCCTCTATATGAAAAACTGTTTTTT.

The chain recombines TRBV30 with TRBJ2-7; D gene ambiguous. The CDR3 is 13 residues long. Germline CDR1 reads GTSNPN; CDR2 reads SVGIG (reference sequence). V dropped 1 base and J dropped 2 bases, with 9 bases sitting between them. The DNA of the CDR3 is TGTGCCTGGAGTGCGAGGAGTACCTACGAGCAGTACTTC. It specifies CAWSARSTYEQYF.

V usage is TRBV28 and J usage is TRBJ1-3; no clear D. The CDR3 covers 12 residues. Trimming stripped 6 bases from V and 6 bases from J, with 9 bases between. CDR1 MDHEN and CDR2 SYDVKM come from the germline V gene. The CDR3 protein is CASSQLANTIYF. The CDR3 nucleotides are TGTGCCAGCAGCCAACTTGCAAACACCATATATTTT.

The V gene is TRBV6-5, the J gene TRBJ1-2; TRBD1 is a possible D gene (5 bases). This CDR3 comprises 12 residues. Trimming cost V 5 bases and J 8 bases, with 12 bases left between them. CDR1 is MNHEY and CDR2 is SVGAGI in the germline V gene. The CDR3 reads CASSRMGQGYTF. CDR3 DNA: TGTGCCAGCAGTAGGATGGGGCAGGGCTACACCTTC.